This is a list of T cell receptor beta chains from one sample in a study of regulatory T cells in long-lasting Graves disease. TCRdb fed the multiplex PCR reads into MiXCR, producing one record per CDR3 protein. The repertoire consists of about 420,000 distinct CDR3 sequences, with around 17% occurring once and the leading ten covering roughly 23%. These same data were also listed under a study on T cells in Graves' hyperthyroidism and ophthalmopathy.

The sequencing used peripheral blood mononuclear cells (PBMCs), collected at new diagnosis, from a patient treated with antithyroid drugs. These TCRs come from a woman aged 18-35 years with Graves disease. CDR3s include the opening cysteine and the closing phenylalanine or tryptophan. The order of the fields is D gene, J gene, V gene, clone size, CDR3 protein, CDR3 DNA. The D gene is left open where the match is weak. A row's size may be missing; if present it is once, few, many or a size class.

TRBD2	TRBJ2-5	TRBV29-1	many	CSVARRLAGETQYF	TGCAGCGTCGCCCGCCGACTAGCGGGGGAGACCCAGTACTTC
TRBD2	TRBJ2-7	TRBV2	few	CASSRLAGGFYEQYF	TGTGCCAGCAGTAGGCTAGCGGGAGGGTTCTACGAGCAGTACTTC
.	TRBJ2-1	TRBV7-9	.	CASSFFEGPQTREFF	TGTGCCAGCAGCTTTTTTGAGGGCCCGCAGACGAGGGAGTTCTTC
TRBD1	TRBJ2-5	TRBV11-2	.	CASASGQGTRETQYF	TGTGCCAGCGCGAGCGGACAGGGTACTCGAGAGACCCAGTACTTC
.	TRBJ1-2	TRBV5-1	few	CASSLGVGGNYGYTF	TGCGCCAGCAGCTTGGGGGTCGGGGGCAACTATGGCTACACCTTC
.	TRBJ1-1	TRBV3-1	many	CASSPGEQGFTEAFF	TGTGCCAGCAGCCCCGGAGAGCAGGGGTTCACTGAAGCTTTCTTT
TRBD2	TRBJ2-1	TRBV7-9	many	CASSEGLGWDLIQLF	TGTGCCAGCAGCGAAGGACTAGGATGGGACTTAATCCAGCTCTTC
.	TRBJ2-2	TRBV4-2	few	CASSQEVWGAGELFF	TGTGCCAGCAGCCAAGAAGTGTGGGGGGCCGGGGAGCTGTTTTTT
.	TRBJ2-3	TRBV7-2	many	CASTRGDTQYF	TGTGCCAGCACCCGGGGGGATACGCAGTATTTT
.	TRBJ2-7	TRBV20-1	many	CSALRTASIYEQYF	TGCAGTGCGCTACGGACAGCGAGTATCTACGAGCAGTACTTC
TRBD2	TRBJ2-1	TRBV25-1	once	CASSDQMTSGSRNEQFF	TGTGCCAGCAGTGATCAAATGACTAGCGGGAGTCGGAATGAGCAGTTCTTC
.	TRBJ1-6	TRBV29-1	.	CSVMTDRNSPLHF	TGCAGCGTCATGACAGACCGTAATTCACCCCTCCACTTT
.	TRBJ2-3	TRBV6-1	.	CATDLNRGFTDTQYF	TGTGCCACCGACCTGAATCGGGGCTTCACAGATACGCAGTATTTT
TRBD2	TRBJ2-3	TRBV28	many	CASSVGLAADTQYF	TGTGCCAGCAGTGTCGGACTAGCCGCAGATACGCAGTATTTT
.	TRBJ2-5	TRBV5-5	.	CASSLMIAEETQYF	TGTGCCAGCAGCTTGATGATAGCGGAAGAGACCCAGTACTTC
TRBD2	TRBJ2-7	TRBV18	.	CASSLKGTSSSYEQYF	TGTGCCAGCTCACTTAAGGGGACTAGTTCCTCCTACGAGCAGTACTTC
TRBD1	TRBJ1-6	TRBV5-1	few	CASSPSRQGGDSPLHF	TGCGCCAGCAGCCCATCCCGACAGGGTGGTGATTCACCCCTCCACTTT
TRBD1	TRBJ1-2	TRBV5-4	.	CASSPIGGAYGYTF	TGTGCCAGCAGTCCAATAGGGGGCGCTTATGGCTACACCTTC